This record looks at one T cell receptor (beta chain) sequence and its context. Generated by immunoSEQ multiplex PCR, the TCRdb table keeps only in-frame clones and is missing some. This sample has roughly 40,000 clones, with about 91% found just once. The CDR3 covers 14 residues. Per the germline V gene, CDR1 is SGHTA and CDR2 is FQGNSA. After removal of 4 bases from V and 4 bases from J, the junction contained 2 bases not matched to a gene. These data originate in a study of T cell changes during pregnancy in multiple sclerosis. The receptor comes from a female donor in good health, enrolled as a control in a pregnancy study. The material sequenced was CD4+ T cells from peripheral blood mononuclear cells, taken after pregnancy. The chain employs TRBV7-2 and TRBJ2-5; 11 positions match TRBD1. The chain's CDR3 is CASSWGTGGETQYF. The CDR3 nucleotides are TGTGCCAGCAGCTGGGGGACAGGGGGAGAGACCCAGTACTTC.